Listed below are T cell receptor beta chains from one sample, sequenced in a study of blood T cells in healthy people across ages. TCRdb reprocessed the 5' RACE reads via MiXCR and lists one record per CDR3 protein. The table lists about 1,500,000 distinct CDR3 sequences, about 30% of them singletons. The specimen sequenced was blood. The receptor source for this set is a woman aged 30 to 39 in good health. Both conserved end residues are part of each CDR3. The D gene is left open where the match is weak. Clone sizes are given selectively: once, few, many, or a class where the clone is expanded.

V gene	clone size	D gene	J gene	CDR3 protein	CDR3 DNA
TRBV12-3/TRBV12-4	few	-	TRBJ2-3	CASSLGADAQYF	TGTGCCAGCAGTTTAGGGGCAGATGCGCAGTATTTT
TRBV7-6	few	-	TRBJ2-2	CASSPSGGANTGELFF	TGTGCCAGCAGCCCCTCGGGGGGCGCGAACACCGGGGAGCTGTTTTTT
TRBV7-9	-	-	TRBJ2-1	CASKPTGDEQFF	TGTGCCAGCAAACCCACGGGTGATGAGCAGTTCTTC
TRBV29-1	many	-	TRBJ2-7	CSVERDESYEQYF	TGCAGCGTTGAACGGGACGAGTCCTACGAGCAGTACTTC
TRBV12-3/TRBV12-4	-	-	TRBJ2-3	CANRTGGGPDTQYF	TGTGCCAACAGAACCGGAGGGGGTCCAGATACGCAGTATTTT
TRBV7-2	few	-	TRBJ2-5	CASSLSGSLETQYF	TGTGCCAGCAGCTTATCCGGGAGTCTAGAGACCCAGTACTTC
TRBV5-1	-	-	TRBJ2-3	CASSLRTAWIDDTQYF	TGCGCCAGCAGCTTACGGACTGCCTGGATAGACGATACGCAGTATTTT
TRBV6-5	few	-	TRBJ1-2	CASRNGRNYGYTF	TGTGCCAGCAGGAACGGACGGAACTATGGCTACACCTTC
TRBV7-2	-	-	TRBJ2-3	CASSLTGSTGDTQYF	TGTGCCAGCAGCCTCACCGGGAGCACGGGAGATACGCAGTATTTT
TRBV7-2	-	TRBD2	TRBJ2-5	CASSRPLAEQETQYF	TGTGCCAGCAGCCGTCCACTAGCGGAACAAGAGACCCAGTACTTC